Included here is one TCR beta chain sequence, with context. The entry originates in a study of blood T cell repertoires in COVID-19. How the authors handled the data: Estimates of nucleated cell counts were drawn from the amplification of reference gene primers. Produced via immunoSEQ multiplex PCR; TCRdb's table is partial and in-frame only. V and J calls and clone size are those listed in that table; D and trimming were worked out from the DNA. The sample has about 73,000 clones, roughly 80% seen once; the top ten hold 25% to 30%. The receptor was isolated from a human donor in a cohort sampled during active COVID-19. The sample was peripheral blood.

CDR3 region: CASSQDRGNTEAFF. The CDR3 DNA reads TGCGCCAGCAGTCAAGACAGGGGAAACACTGAAGCTTTCTTT. J is TRBJ1-1 and V is TRBV5-1, with 8 positions matching TRBD1. Germline values: CDR1 SGHRS, CDR2 YFSETQ. V was pared by 5 bases and J by 2 bases, with 5 bases of the junction left unmatched. This CDR3 region has 14 residues.